This is a list of T cell receptor beta chains from one sample in a study of radiotherapy plus CTLA-4 blockade in lung cancer. Data came from immunoSEQ multiplex PCR; TCRdb stores just in-frame clones and leaves some out. The sample has about 98,000 clones, 82% seen once. The material sequenced was peripheral blood, taken from a patient treated with radiotherapy plus ipilimumab. All receptors come from a human donor with non-small cell lung cancer who had a partial response to radiotherapy plus ipilimumab. CDR3s leave out the opening cysteine and the closing phenylalanine or tryptophan.

v_call	j_call	cdr3_aa
TRBV4-2	TRBJ2-3	ASSQDPNSVPTDTQY
TRBV19	TRBJ1-5	ASSRGPAGH
TRBV28	TRBJ1-2	ASRRSAKGVTGYT
TRBV6-6	TRBJ2-1	ASSLAGDSYNEQF
TRBV7-8	TRBJ2-1	ASSLGGLAAQRV
TRBV28	TRBJ2-2	ASRFGTGGTGELF
TRBV19	TRBJ2-2	ASSILAANTGELF
TRBV7-9	TRBJ2-5	ASSPRTGGSRVETQY
TRBV18	TRBJ2-7	ASSPPGTPGEQY
TRBV28	TRBJ2-6	ASSLRAAGANVLT
TRBV9	TRBJ1-2	ASSVGAGNANYGYT
TRBV28	TRBJ2-6	ASSLGGAGANVLT
TRBV5-1	TRBJ2-6	ASSNRAGANVLT
TRBV4-1	TRBJ2-1	ASSQPWDSSSYNEQF
TRBV9	TRBJ1-1	ASSVNRVGNTEAF
TRBV7-7	TRBJ2-1	ASSLNPRDNEQF